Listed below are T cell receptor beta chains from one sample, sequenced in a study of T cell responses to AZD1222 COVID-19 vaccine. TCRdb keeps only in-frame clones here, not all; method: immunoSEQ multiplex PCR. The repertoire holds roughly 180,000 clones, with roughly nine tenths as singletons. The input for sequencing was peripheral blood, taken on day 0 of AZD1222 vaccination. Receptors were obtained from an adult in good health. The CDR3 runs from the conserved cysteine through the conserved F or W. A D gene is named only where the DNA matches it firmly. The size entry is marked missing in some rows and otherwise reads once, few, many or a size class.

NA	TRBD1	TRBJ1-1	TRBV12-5	CASGLPSGQGLTEAFF	TGTGCTAGTGGTTTGCCCTCCGGACAGGGTCTCACTGAAGCTTTCTTT
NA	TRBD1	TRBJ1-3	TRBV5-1	CASSPGDRDSGNTIYF	TGCGCCAGCAGCCCGGGGGACAGGGACTCTGGAAACACCATATATTTT
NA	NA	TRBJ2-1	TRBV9	CASSEALANNEQFF	TGTGCCAGCAGCGAGGCTTTAGCCAACAATGAGCAGTTCTTC
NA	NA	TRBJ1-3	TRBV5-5	CASSLNHGYGNTIYF	TGTGCCAGCAGCTTGAACCACGGGTATGGAAACACCATATATTTT
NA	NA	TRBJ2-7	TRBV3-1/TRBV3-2	CASSQGQGGTYEQYF	TGTGCCAGCAGCCAAGGGCAGGGGGGGACCTACGAGCAGTACTTC
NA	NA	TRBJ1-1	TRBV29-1	CSGQNTEAFF	TGCAGCGGACAAAACACTGAAGCTTTCTTT
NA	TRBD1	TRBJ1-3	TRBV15	CATGLDRGDGNTIYF	TGTGCCACCGGACTTGACAGGGGCGATGGAAACACCATATATTTT
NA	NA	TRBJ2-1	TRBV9	CASSPSQGSYNEQFF	TGTGCCAGCAGCCCATCTCAGGGATCCTACAATGAGCAGTTCTTC
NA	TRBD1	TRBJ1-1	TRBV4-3	CASSQEARDRGIAEAFF	TGCGCCAGCAGCCAAGAGGCCCGGGACAGGGGGATCGCTGAAGCTTTCTTT
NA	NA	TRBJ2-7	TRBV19	CASSIVAGYEQYF	TGTGCCAGTAGTATAGTTGCGGGCTACGAGCAGTACTTC
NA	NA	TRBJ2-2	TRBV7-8	CASSSDPGFTGELFF	TGTGCCAGCAGCTCCGACCCGGGGTTCACCGGGGAGCTGTTTTTT
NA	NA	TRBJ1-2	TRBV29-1	CSVDRRTSNYGYTF	TGCAGCGTTGATCGCAGGACCTCTAACTATGGCTACACCTTC
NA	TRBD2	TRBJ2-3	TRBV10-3	CAISDLAGEVDTQYF	TGTGCCATCAGTGACTTAGCGGGGGAAGTAGATACGCAGTATTTT
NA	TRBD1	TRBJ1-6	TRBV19	CASSEGQGYNSPLHF	TGTGCCAGTAGTGAGGGACAGGGGTATAATTCACCCCTCCACTTT
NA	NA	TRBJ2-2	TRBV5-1	CASSLNRVGSGELFF	TGCGCCAGCAGCTTGAACAGGGTCGGTTCCGGGGAGCTGTTTTTT
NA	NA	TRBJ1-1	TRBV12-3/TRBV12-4	CASRKVETEAFF	TGTGCCAGCAGAAAGGTTGAAACTGAAGCTTTCTTT
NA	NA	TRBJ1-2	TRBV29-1	CSVEDGRGSYGYTF	TGCAGCGTTGAAGATGGGAGGGGTAGCTATGGCTACACCTTC
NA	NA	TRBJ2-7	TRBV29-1	CSVGLAREQYF	TGCAGCGTCGGACTGGCTAGAGAGCAGTACTTC
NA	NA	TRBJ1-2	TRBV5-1	CASSSTGAGYGYTF	TGCGCCAGCAGTTCCACCGGAGCTGGCTATGGCTACACCTTC
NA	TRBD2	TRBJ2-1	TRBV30	CAWTSGGYNEQFF	TGTGCCTGGACTAGCGGGGGTTACAATGAGCAGTTCTTC
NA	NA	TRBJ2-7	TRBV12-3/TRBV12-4	CASSSSSSYEQYF	TGTGCCAGCAGCAGTTCGAGCTCCTACGAGCAGTACTTC
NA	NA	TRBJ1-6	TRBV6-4	CASSVRVESPLHF	TGTGCCAGCAGTGTCAGGGTAGAATCACCCCTCCACTTT
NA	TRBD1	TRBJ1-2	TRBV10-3	CAISASWTGARQSYGYTF	TGTGCCATCAGTGCCTCCTGGACAGGGGCCCGCCAAAGCTATGGCTACACCTTC
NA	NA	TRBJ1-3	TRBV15	CATSYGTTGNTIYF	TGTGCCACCAGCTATGGGACGACCGGAAACACCATATATTTT
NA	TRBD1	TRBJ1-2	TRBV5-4	CASNRDRGVHGYTF	TGTGCCAGCAACCGGGACAGGGGGGTTCATGGCTACACCTTC
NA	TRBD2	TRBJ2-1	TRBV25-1	CASSEGGGRGQFF	TGTGCCAGCAGTGAAGGCGGGGGGAGGGGACAGTTCTTC
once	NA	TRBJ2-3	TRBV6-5	CASRAREGGTDTQYF	TGTGCCAGCAGGGCACGAGAGGGGGGGACAGATACGCAGTATTTT
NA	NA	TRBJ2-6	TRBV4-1	CASSQEEGGANVLTF	TGCGCCAGCAGCCAAGAAGAGGGTGGGGCCAACGTCCTGACTTTC
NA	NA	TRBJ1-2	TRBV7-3	CASSILPSGPTYGGYTF	TGTGCCAGCAGCATCCTACCCTCGGGGCCCACATACGGGGGCTACACCTTC
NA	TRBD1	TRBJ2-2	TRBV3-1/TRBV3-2	CASNLWDRANTGELFF	TGTGCCAGCAATCTGTGGGACAGGGCTAACACCGGGGAGCTGTTTTTT
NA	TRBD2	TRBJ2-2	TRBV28	CASSGGGTGELFF	TGTGCCAGCAGTGGGGGGGGCACCGGGGAGCTGTTTTTT
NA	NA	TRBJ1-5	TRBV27	CASSLSAGAFNQPQHF	TGTGCCAGCAGTTTATCTGCAGGGGCGTTCAATCAGCCCCAGCATTTT
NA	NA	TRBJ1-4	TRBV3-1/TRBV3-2	CASSQVNSNEKLFF	TGTGCCAGCAGCCAAGTGAATTCTAATGAAAAACTGTTTTTT
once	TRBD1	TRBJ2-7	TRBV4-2	CASSQGLGQLIYEQYF	TGTGCCAGCAGCCAAGGCCTGGGACAGCTGATCTACGAGCAGTACTTC
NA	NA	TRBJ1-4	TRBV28	CASSLSTLRAPTNEKLFF	TGTGCCAGCAGTTTATCGACCCTCAGGGCCCCAACTAATGAAAAACTGTTTTTT
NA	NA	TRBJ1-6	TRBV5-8	CASSLGGTARGDSPLHF	TGTGCCAGCAGCTTGGGGGGGACTGCCAGGGGTGATTCACCCCTCCACTTT
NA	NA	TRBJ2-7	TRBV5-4	CASSLYGSYEQYF	TGTGCCAGCAGCTTGTACGGGTCCTACGAGCAGTACTTC
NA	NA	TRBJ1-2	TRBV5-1	CASSLAGEDYGYTF	TGCGCCAGCAGCTTGGCAGGGGAAGACTATGGCTACACCTTC
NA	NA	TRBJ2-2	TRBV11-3	CASSFSRLGGELFF	TGTGCCAGCAGCTTTTCCCGGCTGGGCGGGGAGCTGTTTTTT
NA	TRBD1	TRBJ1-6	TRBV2	CASSESLWTGDNSPLHF	TGTGCCAGCAGTGAAAGCCTGTGGACAGGGGATAATTCACCCCTCCACTTT